Listed below are T cell receptor beta chains from one sample, sequenced in a study of blood T cell repertoires in COVID-19. The method was immunoSEQ multiplex PCR; TCRdb's version includes in-frame clones alone and lacks a portion of them. The sample lists under 250,000 clones, about nine tenths occurring once. The sample taken for sequencing was peripheral blood. The source is a man between 45 and 60 years old with COVID-19, enrolled during active disease. The CDR3 runs from the conserved cysteine through the conserved F or W. The D gene is left open where the match is weak. Expanded clones get a size class; other rows say once, few or many, or leave the size out.

clone size	CDR3 length	V gene	D gene	J gene	CDR3 protein	CDR3 DNA
few	15	TRBV28	TRBD1	TRBJ2-7	CASSFWRQGNYEQYF	TGTGCCAGCAGTTTCTGGAGACAGGGGAACTACGAGCAGTACTTC
-	12	TRBV5-6	-	TRBJ1-5	CASSLGDQPQHF	TGTGCCAGCAGCTTGGGCGATCAGCCCCAGCATTTT
-	16	TRBV4-2	TRBD2	TRBJ2-3	CASSQLTSGGTDTQYF	TGTGCCAGCAGCCAATTGACTAGCGGGGGGACAGATACGCAGTATTTT
-	15	TRBV27	TRBD1	TRBJ2-2	CASSFSQGAVGELFF	TGTGCCAGCAGTTTTAGTCAGGGGGCTGTCGGGGAGCTGTTTTTT
-	17	TRBV21-1	-	TRBJ2-2	CASSKVWPIANTGELFF	TGTGCCAGCAGCAAAGTATGGCCAATCGCGAACACCGGGGAGCTGTTTTTT
-	14	TRBV4-1	-	TRBJ1-4	CASSRNPGDEKLFF	TGCGCCAGCAGCCGGAATCCAGGGGATGAAAAACTGTTTTTT
-	15	TRBV29-1	TRBD2	TRBJ2-3	CSADPLAGGTDTQYF	TGCAGCGCCGACCCTTTGGCGGGGGGCACAGATACGCAGTATTTT
-	14	TRBV3-1/TRBV3-2	TRBD1	TRBJ2-1	CASSTWTGGDEQLF	TGTGCCAGCAGCACTTGGACAGGGGGCGATGAGCAGCTCTTC
-	15	TRBV9	-	TRBJ1-2	CASSVASTAYYGYTF	TGTGCCAGCAGCGTAGCGTCGACAGCGTACTATGGCTACACCTTC
-	17	TRBV7-9	-	TRBJ1-1	CASSSPTLQGGSTEAFF	TGTGCCAGCAGCTCCCCCACTCTACAGGGTGGGAGCACTGAAGCTTTCTTT
-	14	TRBV3-1/TRBV3-2	-	TRBJ2-5	CASSQTPGEETQYF	TGTGCCAGCAGCCAAACACCGGGGGAAGAGACCCAGTACTTC